The 9 T cell receptor beta chains given below trace back to one sample, sequenced in a study of T cells in Graves' hyperthyroidism and ophthalmopathy (dated by TCRdb to about 2019). Libraries were prepared through multiplex PCR. Sequencing was performed on an Illumina HiSeq 2000. The TCR beta CDR3 regions were amplified from RNA transcripts. The TCR CDR3 was subjected to a first round of RT-PCR using the HTBI primer set and the Qiagen OneStep RT-PCR kit. TCRdb passed the public sequencing reads through fastp at Q25 and MiXCR, retaining productive beta sequences. Every entry covers one CDR3 protein and lists the most common genes and DNA from its rows. Present in this sample are a few hundred thousand distinct CDR3 sequences, about 13% of which were seen just once. The ten largest clonotypes hold over 8.5% of the sample. The sequenced sample consisted of blood. These receptors all come from a woman aged 18-30 years with Graves' hyperthyroidism.

This chain links TRBV4-1 with TRBJ1-4, with 8 bases lining up with TRBD1. V lost 4 bases to trimming and J lost 12 bases; unmatched junction nucleotides: 13. The CDR3 has 15 residues. Per germline, CDR1 MGHRA and CDR2 YSYEKL. DNA of the CDR3: TGCGCCAGCAGCCTTCCGGACAGGGATCCGAGGGAACTGTTTTTT. Its translation: CASSLPDRDPRELFF.

The DNA for the CDR3 is TGTGCCAGCAGTGTGATACAGGGCTACGAGCAGTACTTC. Encoded protein: CASSVIQGYEQYF. This chain uses TRBV28 with TRBJ2-7, with a tentative D call TRBD1 (6 bases). From germline, CDR1 is MDHEN and CDR2 SYDVKM. Trimming cost V 5 bases and J 3 bases, with 11 bases left between them. This CDR3 contains 13 residues.

The chain recombines TRBV19 with TRBJ1-1; D is ambiguous. Germline loops: CDR1 LNHDA, CDR2 SQIVND (reference sequence). This CDR3 is built from 11 residues. Trimming stripped 8 bases from V and 6 bases from J, with 10 bases between. In DNA form, the CDR3 reads TGTGCCAGTCCGAAGGACGCTGAAGCTTTCTTT. Protein sequence: CASPKDAEAFF.

This clonotype was observed at least ten times. The V call is TRBV12-3 or TRBV12-4, the J call TRBJ2-5; D not certain. The CDR3 runs to 12 residues. The V end lost 6 bases, the J end lost 5 bases, and 10 bases lay between the germline ends. The CDR3 DNA follows: TGTGCCAGCAGCTTGGAGTGGGAGACCCAGTACTTC. Its protein is CASSLEWETQYF.

This clonotype was detected only a few times. In DNA form, the CDR3 reads TGTGCCTGGAGTTGGACAGGGGGCTCCTACGAGCAGTACTTC. It codes for CAWSWTGGSYEQYF. The chain carries TRBV30 and TRBJ2-7, with 10 bases identical to TRBD1. The CDR3 sequence is 14 residues long. The junction had 1 base not matched to a gene; V was cut back by 2 bases and J by 0 bases. Looked up from germline, CDR1 is GTSNPN and CDR2 is SVGIG (reference sequence).

This chain uses TRBV20-1 with TRBJ1-1, with a possible D match to TRBD1 (6 bases). This CDR3 comprises 13 residues. V gave up 5 bases and J gave up 6 bases, with 16 bases separating them. From germline, CDR1 is DFQATT and CDR2 SNEGSKA (reference sequence). The CDR3 spells CSAWTDLDAEAFF. Here the CDR3 DNA reads TGCAGTGCTTGGACAGACCTGGACGCTGAAGCTTTCTTT.

Only a few counts were recorded for this clonotype. The V and J genes are TRBV11-2 and TRBJ2-3; either TRBD1 or TRBD2 may supply D (5 bases each). CDR1 and CDR2 (germline): SGHAT, FQNNGV. This CDR3 contains 15 residues. The V end lost 2 bases, the J end lost 0 bases, and 9 bases lay between the germline ends. CDR3 protein: CASSLRDPSTDTQYF. The CDR3 DNA reads as TGTGCCAGCAGCTTAAGGGACCCCAGCACAGATACGCAGTATTTT.

This clonotype was seen only a few times. The chain uses TRBV20-1 and TRBJ2-3; 7 nucleotides agree with TRBD2. The CDR3 contains 14 residues. The ends lost 0 bases at V and 4 bases at J; junction bases unmatched: 4. CDR1 is DFQATT and CDR2 is SNEGSKA in the germline V gene (reference sequence). CDR3 bases: TGCAGTGCTAGAGAAGGCGGGAGCCCAGATACGCAGTATTTT. Translated: CSAREGGSPDTQYF.

Many counts were recorded for this clonotype. The V gene is TRBV5-1, the J gene TRBJ2-4; a possible D gene is TRBD2 (8 bases). The germline V gene encodes CDR1 SGHRS and CDR2 YFSETQ. There are 20 residues in the CDR3. Trimming shortened V by 4 bases and J by 0 bases, and 26 bases separated the two germline ends. DNA of the CDR3: TGCGCCAGCAGCCCTGAAACGGGGGGGACAGTAGTTCTAGCCAAAAACATTCAGTACTTC. Translated, it gives CASSPETGGTVVLAKNIQYF.